These 30 T cell receptor beta chains were all obtained from the same sample, sequenced in a study of human T cells and chemical hapten exposure. Time point denoted: patch test 2, 6 weeks after DPC sensitization. Treatment here: therapeutic diphenylcyclopropenone sensitization with weekly scalp DPC. Using its own MiXCR run on the RACE reads, TCRdb lists one record per CDR3 protein. The sample includes 110,000 or so distinct CDR3 sequences, approximately 8.8% of them seen just once. The sample was whole blood, taken in connection with sensitization to the hapten diphenylcyclopropenone (DPC). The source is a woman aged 40 to 49 with alopecia areata. Some clones in this sample may be carry-over from other donors' samples.

This clonotype was counted a few times. V gene TRBV29-1 combines with J gene TRBJ1-1; tentatively, D is TRBD1 (6 bases). CDR1 is SQVTM, CDR2 ANQGSEA, per germline. Trimming took 4 bases from V and 7 from J, leaving 13 bases between them. The CDR3 spans 12 residues. The CDR3 reads CSVGRGLDEAFF. The CDR3 DNA reads as TGCAGCGTTGGAAGGGGGTTGGATGAAGCTTTCTTT.

This clonotype was detected only a few times. The genes are TRBV15 and TRBJ1-2; 12 bases fit TRBD1. Germline CDR1 and CDR2: LNHNV and YYDKDF (reference sequence). The CDR3 is 17 amino acids. Trimming took 1 base from V and 1 from J; bases not matched to a gene: 4. The CDR3 reads CATSRAGQGASNYGYTF. The CDR3 coding sequence is TGTGCCACCAGCAGAGCGGGACAGGGGGCGAGTAACTATGGCTACACCTTC. Full variable domain (missing parts from reference TRBV15 and TRBJ1-2): DAMVIQNPRYQVTQFGKPVTLSCSQTLNHNVMYWYQQKSSQAPKLLFHYYDKDFNNEADTPDNFQSRRPNTSFCFLDIRSPGLGDTAMYLCATSRAGQGASNYGYTFGSGTRLTVV.

This clonotype has at least ten counts. The chain links TRBV2 to TRBJ2-7, with 9 bases matching TRBD1. V lost 3 bases, J lost 3 bases, and 3 bases stayed unmatched. Germline assignment: CDR1 SNHLY and CDR2 FYNNEI. The CDR3 consists of 14 residues. CDR3 DNA sequence: TGTGCCAGCAGTGAGGGGACAGGGTTCTACGAGCAGTACTTC. Translated, it gives CASSEGTGFYEQYF.

This clonotype was seen many times. The chain couples TRBV9 to TRBJ2-2; D is unresolved. Trimming shortened V by 0 bases and J by 6 bases, and 3 bases separated the two germline ends. This CDR3 spans 12 amino acids. In germline, CDR1 is SGDLS, CDR2 YYNGEE. The CDR3 loop reads CASSVVSGELFF. The CDR3 DNA reads TGTGCCAGCAGCGTAGTTTCCGGGGAGCTGTTTTTT.

This chain connects TRBV2 to TRBJ1-4; D is unclear. CDR3 size: 15 residues. Germline V gene data show CDR1 as SNHLY and CDR2 as FYNNEI. V gave up 1 base and J gave up 7 bases, with 13 bases separating them. Here the CDR3 DNA reads TGTGCCAGCAGTGAAGATAGGGTGCGAGGTGAAAAACTGTTTTTT. Translating gives CASSEDRVRGEKLFF.

The rearrangement joins TRBV6-2 or TRBV6-3 to TRBJ1-2; 7 bases line up with TRBD1. J gave up 5 bases and V 2 bases, and 14 bases lay outside the gene matches. Per the germline V gene, CDR1 is MNHEY and CDR2 is SVGEGT. The CDR3 is 17 residues long. CDR3 nucleotide sequence: TGTGCCAGCAGTTACCCCGACCCGGACAGGACCTTTTATGGCTACACCTTC. Its translation is CASSYPDPDRTFYGYTF.

The rearrangement uses TRBV12-3 or TRBV12-4 and TRBJ2-7; D may match TRBD1 or TRBD2 (5 bases each). The germline V and J ends were trimmed by 6 bases and 2 bases, with 11 bases remaining between them. This CDR3 is built from 13 residues. CDR3: CASRTGTTYEQYF. The CDR3 nucleotides are TGTGCCAGCAGGACCGGGACGACCTACGAGCAGTACTTC.

This clonotype was found many times. This rearrangement joins TRBV7-2 to TRBJ1-2; 7 bases agree with TRBD1. Unmatched junction bases numbered 9, after V lost 1 base and J lost 7 bases. The length of the CDR3 is 15 residues. The germline CDR1 and CDR2 sequences are SGHTA and FQGNSA. CDR3 coding DNA: TGTGCCAGCAGCTTAGGCTTACAGGGGTCAGTTGGCTACACCTTC. Translating gives CASSLGLQGSVGYTF.

V gene TRBV7-6 combines with J gene TRBJ2-7; D is ambiguous. Per the germline V gene, CDR1 is SGHVS and CDR2 is FNYEAQ. Deletions cut 2 bases from V and 2 bases from J, with 13 bases between. CDR3 length: 15 amino acids. The CDR3: CASSLHESQAYEQYF. CDR3 in DNA: TGTGCCAGCAGCTTACATGAGAGCCAGGCCTACGAGCAGTACTTC.

This clonotype has at least ten counts. The V gene is TRBV12-3 or TRBV12-4, the J gene TRBJ1-6, with D unclear. The CDR3 is 14 residues long. Trimming took off 7 bases at V and 3 bases at J, with 10 bases between the two ends. CDR3 DNA sequence: TGTGCCAGCACCAAGGAATTCTATAATTCACCCCTCCACTTT. This sequence encodes CASTKEFYNSPLHF.

This chain links TRBV5-5 with TRBJ1-5; tentatively, D is TRBD1 (5 bases). Germline values: CDR1 SGHKS, CDR2 YYEKEE (reference sequence). The V gene lost 4 bases and the J gene lost 9 bases, with 20 bases spanning the gap. CDR3 length: 15 residues. The CDR3 DNA reads as TGTGCCAGCAGCCCCAGGGTCCAAGGGGATGCGCCCCAGCATTTT. Protein: CASSPRVQGDAPQHF. Looking up the rest from reference TRBV5-5 and TRBJ1-5 gives the full variable domain: DAGVTQSPTHLIKTRGQQVTLRCSPISGHKSVSWYQQVLGQGPQFIFQYYEKEERGRGNFPDRFSARQFPNYSSELNVNALLLGDSALYLCASSPRVQGDAPQHFGDGTRLSIL.

In this sample, this clonotype turned up many times. The chain combines TRBV7-3 with TRBJ2-3; 9 bases align to TRBD2. After removal of 0 bases from V and 7 bases from J, the junction contained 5 bases not matched to a gene. Germline-derived CDR1 and CDR2 are SGHTA and FQGTGA. The CDR3 consists of 15 residues. CDR3 DNA sequence: TGTGCCAGCAGCTTAACGCGGGGGGGTATAAATACGCAGTATTTT. Protein product: CASSLTRGGINTQYF.

Regarding this clonotype: This may stem from a read error, because a much larger clone lies one nucleotide away. The genes are TRBV12-3 or TRBV12-4 and TRBJ1-3; D is perhaps TRBD1 (5 bases). This CDR3 is 15 amino acids long. CDR3 loop: CAGILRGVSANTIYF. Here the CDR3 DNA reads TGTGCCGGCATCTTGAGGGGAGTTTCTGCAAACACCATATATTTT.

The chain uses TRBV6-2 or TRBV6-3 and TRBJ1-5, with a weak D call TRBD1 (6 bases). V lost 1 base to trimming and J lost 5 bases, with 12 bases between them. The CDR3 length is 15 residues. Germline V gene data show CDR1 as MNHEY and CDR2 as SVGEGT. The CDR3: CASSYFRGADQPQHF. The CDR3 nucleotides read TGTGCCAGCAGTTACTTCAGGGGCGCGGATCAGCCCCAGCATTTT.

This clonotype was detected ten times or more. The chain couples TRBV18 to TRBJ1-1, with D unclear. Germline CDR1 and CDR2: KGHSH and LQKENI. CDR3 length: 13 residues. Trimming removed 11 bases at V and 0 bases at J, with 13 bases between. The CDR3 nucleotides are TGTGCCGGCCGGAGTGGCATGAACACTGAAGCTTTCTTT. Translation: CAGRSGMNTEAFF.

The chain employs TRBV7-2 and TRBJ2-7; 8 positions agree with TRBD2. The CDR3 consists of 15 residues. Germline-derived CDR1 and CDR2 are SGHTA and FQGNSA. V dropped 1 base and J dropped 3; count of bases not matched to a gene: 5. The CDR3 nucleotides read TGTGCCAGCAGCTTAGGGGTTAGCGGGGTCTACGAGCAGTACTTC. It specifies CASSLGVSGVYEQYF.

This clonotype was detected only a few times. This rearrangement joins TRBV6-5 to TRBJ1-6, with no clear D. Germline CDR1 MNHEY, CDR2 SVGAGI. The CDR3 runs to 17 residues. Between the trimmed V and J ends, which lost 6 bases and 0 bases, there was a span of 15 bases. For the CDR3, the DNA is TGTGCCAGCAGCTCAACCGTGCGGAGCTCCTATAATTCACCCCTCCACTTT. Its protein product is CASSSTVRSSYNSPLHF.

The sample holds a few counts of this clonotype. The chain links TRBV28 to TRBJ1-5; no clear D. The CDR3 loop spans 14 amino acids. Germline V gives CDR1 MDHEN, CDR2 SYDVKM. Trimming left V 6 bases short and J 4 bases short, with 13 bases between. The CDR3 loop is CASSPLGFNQPQHF. The CDR3 DNA is TGTGCCAGCAGCCCTCTCGGATTTAATCAGCCCCAGCATTTT.

CDR3 bases: TGTGCTAGTGGTTTCGTCGGAGAGACCCAGTACTTC. Translation: CASGFVGETQYF. The gene calls are TRBV12-5 and TRBJ2-5; the D is unclear. CDR1 and CDR2 from the germline V gene are LGHNT and FRNRAP. Trimming removed 3 bases at V and 4 bases at J, with 6 bases between. This CDR3 contains 12 residues.

This clonotype was counted a single time. A read error may explain this, as a much larger clone is one base away. V and J are TRBV27 and TRBJ2-5, with D maybe TRBD2 (6 bases). The CDR3 is 14 residues long. Trimming removed 0 bases at V and 7 bases at J, with 12 bases between. The germline V gene encodes CDR1 MNHEY and CDR2 SMNVEV (reference sequence). Here the CDR3 DNA reads TGTGCCAGCAGTTTATCGAACCGGAGGGGGACCCAGTACTTC. Translating it yields CASSLSNRRGTQYF.

This clonotype has a count of ten or more. This sequence joins TRBV12-5 and TRBJ2-1, with 7 bases lining up with TRBD1. CDR3 length: 15 amino acids. Germline V lookup: CDR1 LGHNT, CDR2 FRNRAP. V was pared by 5 bases and J by 2 bases, with 6 bases of the junction left unmatched. The CDR3, as DNA: TGTGCTAGTGGTATAGCCCAGGGGGCCTACAATGAGCAGTTCTTC. This codes for CASGIAQGAYNEQFF. The complete variable domain, with remaining parts taken from reference TRBV12-5 and TRBJ2-1, reads DARVTQTPRHKVTEMGQEVTMRCQPILGHNTVFWYRQTMMQGLELLAYFRNRAPLDDSGMPKDRFSAEMPDATLATLKIQPSEPRDSAVYFCASGIAQGAYNEQFFGPGTRLTVL.

CDR3 in DNA: TGTGCCAGCTCACCACCGGAGATTAATGGCTACACCTTC. It translates to CASSPPEINGYTF. The rearrangement links TRBV18 to TRBJ1-2; D is uncertain. Germline V gives CDR1 KGHSH, CDR2 LQKENI. The CDR3 has 13 residues. Trimming shortened V by 0 bases and J by 6 bases, and 8 bases separated the two germline ends.

The rearrangement links TRBV11-2 to TRBJ1-1; D is possibly TRBD1 (5 bases). The CDR3 is 15 amino acids. Trimming stripped 1 base from V and 5 bases from J, with 14 bases between. The germline V gene encodes CDR1 SGHAT and CDR2 FQNNGV. The CDR3 sequence: CASSLVPGWRTEAFF. The CDR3 DNA follows: TGTGCCAGCAGCTTAGTCCCAGGGTGGCGGACTGAAGCTTTCTTT.

This clonotype has a handful of counts. The rearrangement links TRBV6-5 to TRBJ2-7; the D call may be TRBD1 or TRBD2 (5 bases each). Germline V lookup: CDR1 MNHEY, CDR2 SVGAGI. Trimming cost V 5 bases and J 3 bases, with 26 bases left between them. The CDR3 loop spans 18 amino acids. The CDR3 region is CASSPSGRGFKLDYEQYF. In DNA form, the CDR3 reads TGTGCCAGCAGTCCCTCGGGACGGGGCTTTAAGTTGGACTACGAGCAGTACTTC.

This clonotype was counted ten times or more. V is TRBV6-2 or TRBV6-3 and J is TRBJ2-5, with D unclear. The CDR3 loop spans 13 amino acids. V lost 0 bases and J 13 bases, leaving 15 bases between the germline ends. CDR1 is MNHEY, CDR2 SVGEGT, per germline. The CDR3 spells CASSYSGPSRWYF. CDR3 bases: TGTGCCAGCAGTTACTCCGGCCCCTCCAGGTGGTACTTC.

This clonotype has ten or more counts. The chain is built from TRBV11-2 and TRBJ2-3; the match to TRBD2 covers 8 bases. This CDR3 contains 16 residues. Trimming removed 5 bases from V and 1 base from J; junction bases left unmatched: 8. The germline gives CDR1 SGHAT, CDR2 FQNNGV. The CDR3 loop reads CASSPLSGGRTDTQYF. For the CDR3, the DNA is TGTGCCAGCAGCCCCCTAAGCGGGGGCCGCACAGATACGCAGTATTTT.

This clonotype was recorded many times. This rearrangement joins TRBV12-3 or TRBV12-4 to TRBJ2-7, with D unresolved. Trimming cost V 8 bases and J 8 bases, with 16 bases left between them. There are 12 residues in the CDR3. The CDR3 DNA reads as TGTGCCAGCGGGAATCAGGTAGCCAAGCAGTACTTC. Protein sequence: CASGNQVAKQYF.

This clonotype was seen only a few times. V gene TRBV2 combines with J gene TRBJ1-6, with D perhaps TRBD1 (5 bases). Trimming removed 9 bases from V and 8 bases from J, with 17 bases in between. Germline CDR1 is SNHLY and CDR2 is FYNNEI. The CDR3 extends over 14 amino acids. CDR3 residues: CARGTGDQDSPLHF. The CDR3 nucleotides read TGTGCCAGGGGGACCGGGGACCAAGATTCACCCCTCCACTTT. The full variable domain, its missing parts supplied by reference TRBV2 and TRBJ1-6, is EPEVTQTPSHQVTQMGQEVILRCVPISNHLYFYWYRQILGQKVEFLVSFYNNEISEKSEIFDDQFSVERPDGSNFTLKIRSTKLEDSAMYFCARGTGDQDSPLHFGNGTRLTVT.

This clonotype was detected ten times or more. The chain joins TRBV20-1 to TRBJ2-7, with 7 nucleotides matching TRBD2. The junction had 12 bases not matched to a gene; V was cut back by 2 bases and J by 2 bases. The CDR3 totals 16 residues. The germline V gene encodes CDR1 DFQATT and CDR2 SNEGSKA (reference sequence). The CDR3 coding sequence is TGCAGTGCTAGATGGGGTAGCGGGCCTCGACCCTACGAGCAGTACTTC. The encoded protein is CSARWGSGPRPYEQYF.

This chain uses TRBV5-1 with TRBJ2-2, with TRBD2 matching 8 bases. The CDR3 contains 15 residues. V lost 0 bases, J lost 8 bases, and 6 bases stayed unmatched. Germline CDR1 is SGHRS and CDR2 is YFSETQ. The CDR3 nucleotides are TGCGCCAGCAGCTTGGAGCTAGCGGGCGTTGGGGAGCTGTTTTTT. Translation gives CASSLELAGVGELFF.